The T cell receptor (beta chain) described here comes from a study of human T cells and chemical hapten exposure. Study background: Sensitization involved placing 2% DPC onto a roughly 2 cm by roughly 2 cm region of upper inner arm skin. Findings of the study overall: Among expanded TCRs, significantly more large CDR3 similarity clusters formed than among controls.

The sample's time point: patch test 1, 2 weeks after DPC sensitization. Treatment denoted: therapeutic diphenylcyclopropenone sensitization with weekly scalp DPC. Donors, patients with alopecia ranging from 18 to 70 years old and judged suitable for DPC, provided samples. This CDR3 has 15 amino acids. Between the trimmed V and J ends, which lost 4 bases and 6 bases, there was a span of 18 bases. CDR1 SGHTA and CDR2 FQGNSA come from the germline V gene. TCRdb redid the calling of the RACE reads with MiXCR, one entry per CDR3 protein. Of 80,000 to 95,000 distinct CDR3 sequences listed, over 8.5% are singletons. About this clonotype itself: What it binds is unknown. Given a much more abundant clone one base away, this may be a read error.

This receptor was taken from a woman aged 50 to 60 with alopecia areata. Some clones in this sample may be carry-over from other donors' samples. The chain links TRBV7-2 to TRBJ1-2, with a weak D call TRBD1 (5 bases). The specimen comprised whole blood, sampled in connection with sensitization to the hapten diphenylcyclopropenone (DPC). The CDR3 here is CASSSLSTAFNGYTF. CDR3 nucleotide sequence: TGTGCCAGCAGCTCTTTATCGACAGCCTTCAATGGCTACACCTTC. Based on the CDR3 plus reference TRBV7-2 and TRBJ1-2, the full variable domain is GAGVSQSPSNKVTEKGKDVELRCDPISGHTALYWYRQSLGQGLEFLIYFQGNSAPDKSGLPSDRFSAERTGGSVSTLTIQRTQQEDSAVYLCASSSLSTAFNGYTFGSGTRLTVV.